This TCR beta chain stems from a study of blood T cell repertoires in COVID-19. With V trimmed by 3 bases and J by 2 bases, 6 bases remained unmatched. CDR3 length: 15 residues. Germline-derived CDR1 and CDR2 are LNHDA and SQIVND (reference sequence). The authors' processing: Reference gene primer amplification in the assay estimated nucleated cell counts. Data came from immunoSEQ multiplex PCR; TCRdb stores just in-frame clones and leaves some out. Clonal size and the V and J genes are those of that table, whereas D and trimming came from the DNA. The profile covers roughly 500,000 clones, with roughly 90% appearing a single time and 1.5% to 2% taken by the ten largest. All recovered Cohort 3 donors got two negative PCRs, got clearance, or saw symptom resolution.

The rearrangement links TRBV19 to TRBJ1-2; TRBD1 matches at 7 bases. The TCR comes from a woman aged 40 to 55 who had recovered from COVID-19. The material sequenced was PBMCs or T cells enriched from blood (not recorded which). The CDR3 sequence: CASSIVTGTNYGYTF. The CDR3 region has the DNA TGTGCCAGTAGTATTGTGACAGGGACCAACTATGGCTACACCTTC.